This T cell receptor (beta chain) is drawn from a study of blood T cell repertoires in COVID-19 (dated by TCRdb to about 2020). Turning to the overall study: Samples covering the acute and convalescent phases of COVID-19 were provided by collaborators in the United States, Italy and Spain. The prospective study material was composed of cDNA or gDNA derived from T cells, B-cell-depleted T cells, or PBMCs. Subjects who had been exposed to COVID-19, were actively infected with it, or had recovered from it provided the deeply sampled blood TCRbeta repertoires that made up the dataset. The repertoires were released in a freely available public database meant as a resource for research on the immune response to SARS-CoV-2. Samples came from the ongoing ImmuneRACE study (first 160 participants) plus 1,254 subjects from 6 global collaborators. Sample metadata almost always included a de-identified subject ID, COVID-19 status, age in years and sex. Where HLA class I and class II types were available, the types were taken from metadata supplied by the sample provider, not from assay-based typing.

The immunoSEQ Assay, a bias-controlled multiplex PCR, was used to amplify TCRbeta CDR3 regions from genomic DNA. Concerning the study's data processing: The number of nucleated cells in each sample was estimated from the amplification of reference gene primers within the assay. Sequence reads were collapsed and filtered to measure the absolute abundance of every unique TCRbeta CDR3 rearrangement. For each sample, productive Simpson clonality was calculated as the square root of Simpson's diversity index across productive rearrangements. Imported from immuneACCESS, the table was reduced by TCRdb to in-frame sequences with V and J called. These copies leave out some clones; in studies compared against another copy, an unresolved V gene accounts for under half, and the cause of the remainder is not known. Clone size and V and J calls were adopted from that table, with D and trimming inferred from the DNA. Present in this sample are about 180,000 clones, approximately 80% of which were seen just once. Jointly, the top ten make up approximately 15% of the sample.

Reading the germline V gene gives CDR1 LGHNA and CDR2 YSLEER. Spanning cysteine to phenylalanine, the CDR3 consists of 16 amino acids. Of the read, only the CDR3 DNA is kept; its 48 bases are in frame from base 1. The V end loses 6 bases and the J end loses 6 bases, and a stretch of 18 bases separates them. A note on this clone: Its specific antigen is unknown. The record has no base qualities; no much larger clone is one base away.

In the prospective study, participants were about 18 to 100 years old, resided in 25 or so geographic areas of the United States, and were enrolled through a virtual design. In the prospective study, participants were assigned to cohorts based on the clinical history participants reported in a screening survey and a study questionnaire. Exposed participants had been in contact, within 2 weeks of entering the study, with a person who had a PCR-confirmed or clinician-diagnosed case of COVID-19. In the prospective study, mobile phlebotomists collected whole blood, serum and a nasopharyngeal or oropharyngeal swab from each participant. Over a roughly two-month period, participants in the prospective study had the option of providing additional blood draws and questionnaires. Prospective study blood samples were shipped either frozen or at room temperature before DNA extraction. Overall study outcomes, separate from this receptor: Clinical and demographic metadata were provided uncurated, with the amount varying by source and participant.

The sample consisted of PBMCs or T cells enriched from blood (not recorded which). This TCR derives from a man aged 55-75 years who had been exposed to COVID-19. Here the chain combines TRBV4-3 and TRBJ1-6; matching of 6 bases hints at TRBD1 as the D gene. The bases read TGCGCCAGCAGTCCCGGGTTGCAGGGGCGTAATTCACCCCTCCACTTT. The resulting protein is CASSPGLQGRNSPLHF.